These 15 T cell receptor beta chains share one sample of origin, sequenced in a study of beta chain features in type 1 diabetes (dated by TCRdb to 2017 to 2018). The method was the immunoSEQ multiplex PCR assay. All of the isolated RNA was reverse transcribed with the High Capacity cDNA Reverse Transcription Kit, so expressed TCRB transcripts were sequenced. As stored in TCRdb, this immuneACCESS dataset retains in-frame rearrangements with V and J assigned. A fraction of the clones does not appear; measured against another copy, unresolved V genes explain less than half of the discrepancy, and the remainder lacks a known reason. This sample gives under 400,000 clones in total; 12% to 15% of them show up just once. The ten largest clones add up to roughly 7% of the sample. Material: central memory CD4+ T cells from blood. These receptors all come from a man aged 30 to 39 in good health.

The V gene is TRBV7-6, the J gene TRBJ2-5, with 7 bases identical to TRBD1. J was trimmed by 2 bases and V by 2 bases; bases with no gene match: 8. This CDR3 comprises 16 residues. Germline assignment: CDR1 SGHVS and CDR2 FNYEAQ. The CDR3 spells CASSLNSGTVQETQYF. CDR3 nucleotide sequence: TGTGCCAGCAGCTTAAACTCCGGGACAGTGCAAGAGACCCAGTACTTC.

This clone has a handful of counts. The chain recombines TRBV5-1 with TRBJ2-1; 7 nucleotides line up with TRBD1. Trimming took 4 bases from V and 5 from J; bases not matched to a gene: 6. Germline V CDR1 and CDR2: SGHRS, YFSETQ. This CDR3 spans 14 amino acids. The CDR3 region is CASSLGGRDNEQFF. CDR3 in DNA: TGCGCCAGCAGCCTAGGGGGCAGGGACAATGAGCAGTTCTTC.

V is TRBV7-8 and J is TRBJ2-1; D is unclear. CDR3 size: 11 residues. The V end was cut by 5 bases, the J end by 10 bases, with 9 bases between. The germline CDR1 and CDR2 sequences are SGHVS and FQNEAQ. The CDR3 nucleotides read TGTGCCAGCAGCAAAGTCCGGGAGCAGTTCTTC. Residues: CASSKVREQFF.

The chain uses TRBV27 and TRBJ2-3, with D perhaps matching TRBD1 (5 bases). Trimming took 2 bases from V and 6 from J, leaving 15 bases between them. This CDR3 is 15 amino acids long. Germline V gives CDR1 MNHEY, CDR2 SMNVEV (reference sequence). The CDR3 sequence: CASSLGAGRKDTQYF. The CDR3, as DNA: TGTGCCAGCAGTTTAGGGGCCGGTCGTAAGGATACGCAGTATTTT.

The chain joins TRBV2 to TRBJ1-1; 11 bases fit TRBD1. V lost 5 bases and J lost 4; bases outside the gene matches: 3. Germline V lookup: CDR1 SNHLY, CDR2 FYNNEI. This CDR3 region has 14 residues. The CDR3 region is CASSRDRGTTEAFF. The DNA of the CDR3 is TGTGCCAGCAGTCGGGACAGGGGGACCACTGAAGCTTTCTTT.

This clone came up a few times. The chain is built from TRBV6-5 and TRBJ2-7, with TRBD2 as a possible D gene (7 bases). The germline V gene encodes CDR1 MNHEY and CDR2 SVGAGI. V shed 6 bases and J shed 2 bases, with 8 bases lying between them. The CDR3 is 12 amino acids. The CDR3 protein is CASSGGPYEQYV. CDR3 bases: TGTGCCAGCAGCGGGGGGCCCTACGAGCAGTACGTC.

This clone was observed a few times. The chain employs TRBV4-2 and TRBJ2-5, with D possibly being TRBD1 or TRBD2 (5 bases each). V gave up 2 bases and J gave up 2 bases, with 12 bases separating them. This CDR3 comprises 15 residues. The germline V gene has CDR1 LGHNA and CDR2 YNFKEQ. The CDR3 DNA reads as TGTGCCAGCAGCCAATCCGGGACGGAGCAAGAGACCCAGTACTTC. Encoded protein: CASSQSGTEQETQYF.

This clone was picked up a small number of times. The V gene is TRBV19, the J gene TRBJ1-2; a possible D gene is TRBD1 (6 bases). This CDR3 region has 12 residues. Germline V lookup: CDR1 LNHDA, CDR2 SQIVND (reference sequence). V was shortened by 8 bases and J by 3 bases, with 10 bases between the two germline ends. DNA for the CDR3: TGTGCCAGTCTAAACAGGGACTATGGCTACACCTTC. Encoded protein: CASLNRDYGYTF.

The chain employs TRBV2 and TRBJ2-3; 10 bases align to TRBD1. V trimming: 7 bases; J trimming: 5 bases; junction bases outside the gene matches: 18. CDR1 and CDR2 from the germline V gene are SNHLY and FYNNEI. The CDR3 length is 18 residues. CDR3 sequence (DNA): TGTGCCAGCACCCGCCGCTCACCGAGGACAGGGGGTTTAGATACGCAGTATTTT. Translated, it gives CASTRRSPRTGGLDTQYF.

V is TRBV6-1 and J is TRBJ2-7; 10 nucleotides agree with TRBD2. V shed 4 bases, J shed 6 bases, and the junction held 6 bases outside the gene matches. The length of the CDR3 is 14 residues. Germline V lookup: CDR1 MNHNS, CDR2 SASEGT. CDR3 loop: CASSGLAGVGEQYV. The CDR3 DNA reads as TGTGCCAGCAGTGGCCTAGCGGGAGTTGGCGAGCAGTACGTC.

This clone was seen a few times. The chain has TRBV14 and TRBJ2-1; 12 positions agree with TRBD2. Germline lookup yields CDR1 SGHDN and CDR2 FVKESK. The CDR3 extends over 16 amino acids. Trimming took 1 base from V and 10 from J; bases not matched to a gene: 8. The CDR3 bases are TGTGCCAGCAGCCAAGGTTTCCTAGCGGGAGGGGGGGAGCAGTTCTTC. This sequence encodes CASSQGFLAGGGEQFF.

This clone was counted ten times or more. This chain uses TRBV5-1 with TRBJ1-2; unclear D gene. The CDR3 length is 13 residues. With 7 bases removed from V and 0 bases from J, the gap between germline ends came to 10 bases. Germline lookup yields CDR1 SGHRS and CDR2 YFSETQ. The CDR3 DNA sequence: TGCGCCAGCCGCATAGAAGCTAACTATGGCTACACCTTC. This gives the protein CASRIEANYGYTF.

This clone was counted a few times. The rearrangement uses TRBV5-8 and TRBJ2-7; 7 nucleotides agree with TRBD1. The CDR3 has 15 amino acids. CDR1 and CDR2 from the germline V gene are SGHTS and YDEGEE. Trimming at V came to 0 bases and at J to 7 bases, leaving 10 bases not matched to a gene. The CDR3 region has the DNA TGTGCCAGCAGCTTGGCGACAGGGAGAGTGGGGGAGCAGTACGTC. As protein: CASSLATGRVGEQYV.

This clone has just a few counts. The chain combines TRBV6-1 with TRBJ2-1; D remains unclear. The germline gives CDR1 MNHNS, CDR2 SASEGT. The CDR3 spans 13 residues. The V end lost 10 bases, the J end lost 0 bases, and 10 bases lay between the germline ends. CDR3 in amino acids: CATARASYNEQFF. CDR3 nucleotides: TGTGCCACTGCAAGGGCCTCCTACAATGAGCAGTTCTTC.

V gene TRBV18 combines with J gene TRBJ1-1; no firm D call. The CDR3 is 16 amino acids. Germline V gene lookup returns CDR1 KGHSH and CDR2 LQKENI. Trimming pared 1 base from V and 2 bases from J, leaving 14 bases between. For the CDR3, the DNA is TGTGCCAGCTCACCACGGCAACACCCGACCAACACTGAAGCTTTCTTT. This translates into CASSPRQHPTNTEAFF.